Described below is a single TCR beta chain sequence and its context. Its antigen is undetermined. Only in-frame clones appear in the TCRdb table, and some are missing; sequencing was by immunoSEQ multiplex PCR. The sample holds fewer than 500,000 clones, roughly nine tenths seen once. The treatment: over 15 received Ad26.COV2.S at low or high dose, single or two shots; about 5 received placebo; per-sample allocation not given. Collection of the samples took place on day 63 after the first injection of vaccine or placebo. The data stem from a study of Ad26.COV2.S vaccination and SARS-CoV-2 variants. Study-level points and caveats: Substantial breadth was reported for post-vaccination spike-specific CD8+ and CD4+ T cells. It was vaccine recipients, not placebo recipients, who had the higher spike-specific TCR breadth.

CDR1 is LGHNA and CDR2 is YNFKEQ in the germline V gene. The CDR3 has 14 amino acids. The trim removed 0 bases at V and 5 bases at J, leaving 4 bases unmatched. The sample consisted of peripheral blood, taken in a trial of Ad26.COV2.S vaccine versus placebo. The V gene is TRBV4-2, the J gene TRBJ2-7; 7 nucleotides agree with TRBD1. This receptor was taken from a person aged 18 to 65 who received the Ad26.COV2.S COVID-19 vaccine or a placebo. CDR3 sequence: CASSQDRQGDEQYF. The CDR3 DNA reads as TGTGCCAGCAGCCAAGATCGGCAGGGGGACGAGCAGTACTTC.